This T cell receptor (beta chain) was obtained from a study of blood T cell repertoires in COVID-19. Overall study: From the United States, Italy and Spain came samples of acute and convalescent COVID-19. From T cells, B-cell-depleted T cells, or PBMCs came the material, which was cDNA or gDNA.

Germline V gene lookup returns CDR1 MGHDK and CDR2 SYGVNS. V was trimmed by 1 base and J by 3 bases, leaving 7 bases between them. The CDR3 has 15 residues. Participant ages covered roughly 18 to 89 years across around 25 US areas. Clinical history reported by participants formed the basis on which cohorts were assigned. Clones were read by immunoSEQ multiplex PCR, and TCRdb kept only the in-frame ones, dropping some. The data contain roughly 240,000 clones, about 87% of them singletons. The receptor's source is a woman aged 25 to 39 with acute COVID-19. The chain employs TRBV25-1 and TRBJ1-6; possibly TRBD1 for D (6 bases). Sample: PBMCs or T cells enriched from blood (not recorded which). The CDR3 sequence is CASSESRGYNSPLHF. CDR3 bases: TGTGCCAGCAGTGAATCCAGGGGCTATAATTCACCCCTCCACTTT.